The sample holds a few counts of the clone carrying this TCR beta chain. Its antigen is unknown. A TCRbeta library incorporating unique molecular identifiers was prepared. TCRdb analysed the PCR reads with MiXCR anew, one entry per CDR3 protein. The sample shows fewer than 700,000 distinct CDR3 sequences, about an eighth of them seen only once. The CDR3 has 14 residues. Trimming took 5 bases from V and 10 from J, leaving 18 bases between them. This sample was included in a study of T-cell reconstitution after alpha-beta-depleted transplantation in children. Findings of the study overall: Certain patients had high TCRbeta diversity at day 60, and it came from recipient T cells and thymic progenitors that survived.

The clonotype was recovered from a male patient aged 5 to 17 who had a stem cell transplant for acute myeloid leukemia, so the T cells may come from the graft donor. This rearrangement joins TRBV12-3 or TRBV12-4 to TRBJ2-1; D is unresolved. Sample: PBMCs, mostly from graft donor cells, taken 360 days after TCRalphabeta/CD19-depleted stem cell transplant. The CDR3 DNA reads TGTGCCAGCAGTGCCACCTTAGCCGTCGGGGAGCAGTTCTTC. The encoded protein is CASSATLAVGEQFF.